The 10 T cell receptor beta chains below all came from one sample that was sequenced in a study of cytomegalovirus exposure and HLA in healthy donors. The method was immunoSEQ multiplex PCR; TCRdb's version includes in-frame clones alone and lacks a portion of them. Among hundreds of thousands of clones listed, more than 75% were seen once. The source material was PBMCs. All receptors derive from a woman younger than 35 in good health and CMV-seropositive.

In this sample, this clone turned up a few times. The rearrangement joins TRBV30 to TRBJ1-4; no definite D call. Germline V gene data show CDR1 as GTSNPN and CDR2 as SVGIG (reference sequence). The CDR3 has 14 amino acids. Trimming pared 0 bases from V and 8 bases from J, leaving 13 bases between. The CDR3 DNA reads TGTGCCTGGAGTGTATTGCGGGGAACAGAAAAACTGTTTTTT. Its protein product is CAWSVLRGTEKLFF.

The chain carries TRBV18 and TRBJ2-7; 10 positions agree with TRBD2. The germline V gene encodes CDR1 KGHSH and CDR2 LQKENI. The CDR3 has 15 amino acids. Germline trimming cut 3 bases from V and 4 bases from J; bases unmatched to any gene: 6. This CDR3 reads CASSPSSGGLYEQYF. The DNA of the CDR3 is TGTGCCAGCTCACCTTCTAGCGGGGGCCTTTACGAGCAGTACTTC.

The gene calls are TRBV6-4 and TRBJ2-1; D might be TRBD1 (5 bases). The CDR3 length is 13 residues. Trimming pared 2 bases from V and 8 bases from J, leaving 10 bases between. Germline V gene lookup returns CDR1 MRHNA and CDR2 SNTAGT. In nucleotides, the CDR3 is TGTGCCAGCAGTGACCACGCCAGGGATGAGCAGTTCTTC. This sequence encodes CASSDHARDEQFF.

The chain joins TRBV6-1 to TRBJ2-3, with 7 bases matching TRBD1. V dropped 4 bases and J dropped 2; count of bases not matched to a gene: 6. Germline assignment: CDR1 MNHNS and CDR2 SASEGT. The CDR3 contains 15 residues. The CDR3 reads CASSGLTGTTDTQYF. The CDR3 DNA reads TGTGCCAGCAGTGGACTGACAGGGACCACAGATACGCAGTATTTT.

This chain uses TRBV27 with TRBJ2-5; 14 bases map to TRBD2. The CDR3 sequence is 14 residues long. Per germline, CDR1 MNHEY and CDR2 SMNVEV (reference sequence). J lost 7 bases, V lost 3 bases, and 1 base had no gene match. The CDR3 region has the DNA TGTGCCAGCAGTTTCGGGACTAGCGGGGGGACCCAGTACTTC. It codes for CASSFGTSGGTQYF.

There are many counts of this clone. The chain employs TRBV7-2 and TRBJ1-5; D remains unclear. The CDR3 contains 12 residues. V lost 5 bases and J lost 6, with 8 bases in between. From germline, CDR1 is SGHTA and CDR2 FQGNSA. DNA for the CDR3: TGTGCCAGCAGCCCCTACGGTCAGCCCCAGCATTTT. Translation gives CASSPYGQPQHF.

V usage is TRBV28 and J usage is TRBJ2-7, with 11 bases fitting TRBD2. Germline V lookup: CDR1 MDHEN, CDR2 SYDVKM. The ends lost 5 bases at V and 7 bases at J; junction bases unmatched: 10. This CDR3 is built from 15 residues. The CDR3 region is CASSVGLAGSREQYF. The CDR3 DNA reads TGTGCCAGCAGTGTCGGACTAGCGGGCTCTAGGGAGCAGTACTTC.

The rearrangement joins TRBV10-1 to TRBJ2-1; 12 bases are shared with TRBD2. The CDR3 sequence is 18 residues long. V shed 8 bases, J shed 0 bases, and the junction held 11 bases outside the gene matches. The V gene's germline CDR1 is WNHNN and CDR2 SYGVQD (reference sequence). The CDR3 DNA follows: TGCGCCAGCGGCCCGGGACTAGCGGGCTTAAGCTCCTACAATGAGCAGTTCTTC. It translates to CASGPGLAGLSSYNEQFF.

The table lists this clone with a count of one. This chain links TRBV29-1 with TRBJ2-5, with 14 bases lining up with TRBD2. From germline, CDR1 is SQVTM and CDR2 ANQGSEA. The CDR3 loop spans 17 amino acids. The V segment lost 4 bases and the J segment 0 bases; nucleotides outside the gene matches: 7. The DNA for the CDR3 is TGCAGCGTTGCCGGGGGACTAGCGGGAGATGACCAAGAGACCCAGTACTTC. Protein sequence: CSVAGGLAGDDQETQYF.

This clone has just a few counts. CDR3: CASSPSPGTRDGYTF. Written as DNA, the CDR3 is TGTGCCAGCAGCCCTAGCCCTGGGACTCGGGATGGCTACACCTTC. The chain employs TRBV7-6 and TRBJ1-2; tentative D call: TRBD1 (5 bases). The ends were cut back, 5 bases at V and 6 bases at J, with 19 bases in the middle. Germline V lookup: CDR1 SGHVS, CDR2 FNYEAQ. This CDR3 is 15 amino acids long. Full variable domain (missing parts from reference TRBV7-6 and TRBJ1-2): GAGVSQSPRYKVTKRGQDVALRCDPISGHVSLYWYRQALGQGPEFLTYFNYEAQQDKSGLPNDRFSAERPEGSISTLTIQRTEQRDSAMYRCASSPSPGTRDGYTFGSGTRLTVV.